The 31 T cell receptor beta chains listed next were all sequenced from one sample in a study of a mutant IDH1 vaccine in newly diagnosed glioma (dated by TCRdb to 2020 to 2022). The sample's time point, from its label and the paper: week 23, last vaccination. Each vaccine dose was 300 ug of a 20-mer mutant IDH1 peptide in Montanide, given subcutaneously with topical imiquimod. Preparation of the library involved the immunoSEQ multiplex PCR assay. TCRdb retrieved this table from immuneACCESS and kept in-frame rearrangements only. Not all clones are present; in checked studies, unresolved V genes account for under half, and no reason is known for the remainder. Across this sample there are 70,000 to 95,000 clones, with 85% seen only once. Over 0.6% of the sample comes from the top ten. No antigen has been identified for these receptors. Sequenced here: PBMCs, sampled from a glioma patient whose treatment included an IDH1 peptide vaccine. These receptors originate from a woman aged 45-65 years with glioma.

The chain has TRBV7-9 and TRBJ1-6; D unresolved. Germline CDR1 is SEHNR and CDR2 is FQNEAQ (reference sequence). Trimming took 5 bases from V and 7 from J, leaving 15 bases between them. The CDR3 loop spans 15 amino acids. CDR3 DNA sequence: TGTGCCAGCAGCGCCCGACTTGGGGAGAATTCACCCCTCCACTTT. This gives the protein CASSARLGENSPLHF.

This chain links TRBV5-6 with TRBJ2-5; no definite D call. Trimming pared 0 bases from V and 5 bases from J, leaving 8 bases between. Germline V CDR1 and CDR2: SGHDT, YYEEEE. The CDR3 sequence is 13 residues long. The DNA for the CDR3 is TGTGCCAGCAGCTTGGACCCGGAGGAGACCCAGTACTTC. Its protein is CASSLDPEETQYF.

A few counts support this clone. The V gene is TRBV25-1, the J gene TRBJ1-5, with 8 bases identical to TRBD1. Germline assignment: CDR1 MGHDK and CDR2 SYGVNS. The CDR3 is 15 residues long. Unmatched junction bases numbered 6, after V lost 4 bases and J lost 4 bases. CDR3 bases: TGTGCCAGCAGTGCATCAGGGGGCCGAAATCAGCCCCAGCATTTT. It translates to CASSASGGRNQPQHF.

The chain recombines TRBV5-1 with TRBJ2-1, with TRBD1 matching 9 bases. V lost 4 bases, J lost 2 bases, and 13 bases stayed unmatched. CDR1 is SGHRS and CDR2 is YFSETQ in the germline V gene. The CDR3 has 18 amino acids. CDR3 nucleotides: TGCGCCAGCAGCCTGCTTAGCCCGGGACAGGGTACCTACAATGAGCAGTTCTTC. It yields the protein CASSLLSPGQGTYNEQFF.

The chain joins TRBV7-3 to TRBJ2-3; D uncertain. Trimming left V 3 bases short and J 8 bases short, with 15 bases between. From germline, CDR1 is SGHTA and CDR2 FQGTGA. This CDR3 is 14 amino acids long. The CDR3, as DNA: TGTGCCAGCAGCTTGGGTAGAGGTAGACGTACGCAGTATTTT. It specifies CASSLGRGRRTQYF.

The sample holds one count of this clone. CDR3 bases: TGTGCCAGCAGTGTTTGGGGAGGCGAGCAGTACTTC. It yields the protein CASSVWGGEQYF. V gene TRBV2 combines with J gene TRBJ2-7; a possible D gene is TRBD2 (6 bases). Per the germline V gene, CDR1 is SNHLY and CDR2 is FYNNEI. Trimming removed 4 bases at V and 6 bases at J, with 10 bases between. The CDR3 has 12 amino acids.

This clone was seen a few times. The genes are TRBV19 and TRBJ2-7, with D hard to call. Trimming removed 2 bases at V and 2 bases at J, with 10 bases between. This CDR3 contains 14 residues. Germline CDR1 and CDR2: LNHDA and SQIVND (reference sequence). Here the CDR3 DNA reads TGTGCCAGTAGTATACGGCGGACGGCCTACGAGCAGTACTTC. It yields the protein CASSIRRTAYEQYF.

The gene calls are TRBV29-1 and TRBJ2-3; 8 positions agree with TRBD2. The V segment lost 4 bases and the J segment 5 bases; nucleotides outside the gene matches: 8. This CDR3 is built from 14 residues. Germline loops: CDR1 SQVTM, CDR2 ANQGSEA. This CDR3 reads CSVVASGSGDTQYF. CDR3 coding DNA: TGCAGCGTTGTGGCTAGCGGGTCAGGAGATACGCAGTATTTT.

This rearrangement joins TRBV27 to TRBJ1-1; D unresolved. This CDR3 contains 14 residues. Trimming cost V 2 bases and J 1 base, with 8 bases left between them. In germline, CDR1 is MNHEY, CDR2 SMNVEV (reference sequence). CDR3 sequence reads: CASSLGRPNTEAFF. The CDR3, as DNA: TGTGCCAGCAGTTTAGGCAGGCCGAACACTGAAGCTTTCTTT.

This clone occurred once. The chain's CDR3 is CASSEGGSTGELFF. The CDR3, as DNA: TGTGCCAGCAGTGAAGGGGGATCCACCGGGGAGCTGTTTTTT. The chain couples TRBV25-1 to TRBJ2-2, with D perhaps being TRBD1 or TRBD2 (5 bases each). The CDR3 is made up of 14 amino acids. Trimming removed 2 bases at V and 4 bases at J, with 8 bases between. Germline V CDR1 and CDR2: MGHDK, SYGVNS.

The chain combines TRBV5-1 with TRBJ1-2; 9 bases map to TRBD1. V shed 4 bases, J shed 9 bases, and the junction held 10 bases outside the gene matches. The CDR3 is 14 residues long. Germline assignment: CDR1 SGHRS and CDR2 YFSETQ. CDR3 sequence (DNA): TGCGCCAGCAGCCCCGGGACAGGGCCCCGACGCTACACCTTC. Its protein is CASSPGTGPRRYTF.

This clone was observed once. The rearrangement links TRBV15 to TRBJ2-6; 10 bases line up with TRBD1. Germline lookup yields CDR1 LNHNV and CDR2 YYDKDF (reference sequence). The CDR3 spans 18 residues. The J segment lost 0 bases and the V segment lost 5 bases, leaving 7 bases of the junction unmatched. CDR3 bases: TGTGCCACCAGCGCAAAGACAGGGGGCGGCTCTGGGGCCAACGTCCTGACTTTC. This gives the protein CATSAKTGGGSGANVLTF.

This clone was seen a few times. The chain links TRBV11-2 to TRBJ1-5, with a possible D match to TRBD1 (5 bases). V shed 5 bases and J shed 2 bases, with 7 bases lying between them. This CDR3 has 13 residues. Germline values: CDR1 SGHAT, CDR2 FQNNGV. CDR3 DNA: TGTGCCAGCAGCCGGGACGGCAATCAGCCCCAGCATTTT. Translation gives CASSRDGNQPQHF.

The genes are TRBV6-6 and TRBJ2-7; weak D call: TRBD1 (5 bases). Germline V gene sequence: CDR1 MNHNY, CDR2 SVGAGI (reference sequence). The CDR3 loop spans 13 amino acids. Trimming took off 5 bases at V and 1 base at J, with 9 bases between the two ends. The CDR3 DNA is TGTGCCAGCAGTAGGGGCCGGTCCTACGAGCAGTACTTC. This gives the protein CASSRGRSYEQYF.

The chain links TRBV5-8 to TRBJ1-2; no clear D. This CDR3 spans 15 amino acids. Deletions cut 4 bases from V and 4 bases from J, with 17 bases between. Looked up from germline, CDR1 is SGHTS and CDR2 is YDEGEE. The CDR3 is CASSPRIYPLYGYTF. CDR3 sequence (DNA): TGTGCCAGCAGCCCCAGGATCTACCCCCTCTATGGCTACACCTTC.

The chain has TRBV2 and TRBJ2-5, with 12 bases lining up with TRBD2. V was pared by 6 bases and J by 5 bases, with 7 bases of the junction left unmatched. The length of the CDR3 is 15 residues. Germline V CDR1 and CDR2: SNHLY, FYNNEI. CDR3 sequence (DNA): TGTGCCAGCAGGGGGGCTAGCGGGAGGGTTGAGACCCAGTACTTC. Translation: CASRGASGRVETQYF.

In nucleotides, the CDR3 is TGTGCCAGCAGACAGGGGATTAATGAAAAACTGTTTTTT. As protein: CASRQGINEKLFF. The chain is built from TRBV18 and TRBJ1-4; 8 nucleotides agree with TRBD1. This CDR3 spans 13 amino acids. In germline, CDR1 is KGHSH, CDR2 LQKENI. With 8 bases clipped from V and 4 bases from J, the junction kept 3 bases outside the gene matches.

The chain recombines TRBV18 with TRBJ1-3; 7 positions agree with TRBD1. Germline CDR1 is KGHSH and CDR2 is LQKENI. CDR3 length: 16 residues. Trimming cost V 3 bases and J 0 bases; bases outside gene matches: 5. CDR3 DNA: TGTGCCAGCTCACCTGGAACAGGGGTCTCTGGAAACACCATATATTTT. Its protein product is CASSPGTGVSGNTIYF. The entire variable domain, with the rest obtained from reference TRBV18 and TRBJ1-3, is as follows: NAGVMQNPRHLVRRRGQEARLRCSPMKGHSHVYWYRQLPEEGLKFMVYLQKENIIDESGMPKERFSAEFPKEGPSILRIQQVVRGDSAAYFCASSPGTGVSGNTIYFGEGSWLTVV.

The chain uses TRBV20-1 and TRBJ2-1; either TRBD1 or TRBD2 may fit D (5 bases each). Trimming pared 7 bases from V and 6 bases from J, leaving 10 bases between. Germline V gives CDR1 DFQATT, CDR2 SNEGSKA (reference sequence). The CDR3 length is 11 residues. The CDR3 region has the DNA TGCAGTGGACGGGGCTCCAATGAGCAGTTCTTC. Translated, it gives CSGRGSNEQFF.

The rearrangement joins TRBV12-5 to TRBJ2-2; the match to TRBD2 covers 9 bases. The CDR3 length is 17 residues. Germline V gene sequence: CDR1 LGHNT, CDR2 FRNRAP. The V segment lost 9 bases and the J segment 0 bases; nucleotides outside the gene matches: 11. This CDR3 is CASGVGSGRSNTGELFF. The CDR3 nucleotides read TGTGCTAGCGGGGTGGGGAGCGGGAGGTCGAACACCGGGGAGCTGTTTTTT.

This chain links TRBV14 with TRBJ2-3; weak D call: TRBD1 (5 bases). Trimming cost V 8 bases and J 6 bases, with 9 bases left between them. The CDR3 is 11 residues long. Germline V lookup: CDR1 SGHDN, CDR2 FVKESK. The CDR3 loop reads CASGHTDTQYF. The CDR3 DNA follows: TGTGCCAGCGGACACACGGATACGCAGTATTTT.

The chain recombines TRBV11-2 with TRBJ2-1, with no clear D. V shed 1 base and J shed 4 bases, with 14 bases lying between them. CDR1 is SGHAT and CDR2 is FQNNGV in the germline V gene. The CDR3 has 16 residues. In DNA form, the CDR3 reads TGTGCCAGCAGCTTAGGTCAGTACTCTAAATACAATGAGCAGTTCTTC. Encoded protein: CASSLGQYSKYNEQFF.

The J gene is TRBJ2-5, the V gene TRBV9; a possible D gene is TRBD2 (6 bases). The ends were cut back, 3 bases at V and 1 base at J, with 7 bases in the middle. Per the germline V gene, CDR1 is SGDLS and CDR2 is YYNGEE. CDR3 length: 13 residues. CDR3 nucleotide sequence: TGTGCCAGCAGCGGGGGGGTCCAAGAGACCCAGTACTTC. It specifies CASSGGVQETQYF.

The V call is TRBV6-6, the J call TRBJ1-1; perhaps TRBD1 as D (6 bases). CDR3 length: 13 residues. Looked up from germline, CDR1 is MNHNY and CDR2 is SVGAGI (reference sequence). V was pared by 11 bases and J by 5 bases, with 18 bases between. The DNA for the CDR3 is TGTGCCGTATCGTCGGGGGCTAGGACTGAAGCTTTCTTT. Residues: CAVSSGARTEAFF.

The chain couples TRBV18 to TRBJ2-5; D possibly corresponds to TRBD1 (6 bases). V dropped 3 bases and J dropped 4 bases, with 12 bases sitting between them. This CDR3 has 14 amino acids. Germline loops: CDR1 KGHSH, CDR2 LQKENI. CDR3 residues: CASSPTGSRETQYF. As DNA, the CDR3 is TGTGCCAGCTCACCTACAGGGTCGCGAGAGACCCAGTACTTC.

This chain joins TRBV6-5 and TRBJ2-1; the match to TRBD2 covers 15 bases. The CDR3 consists of 15 residues. With 6 bases clipped from V and 10 bases from J, the junction kept 7 bases outside the gene matches. Per germline, CDR1 MNHEY and CDR2 SVGAGI. The CDR3 bases are TGTGCCAGCAGAGGGACTAGCGGGAGGTTGAGGGAGCAGTTCTTC. Amino acids: CASRGTSGRLREQFF.

The rearrangement links TRBV28 to TRBJ2-1; possibly TRBD2 for D (6 bases). This CDR3 has 12 amino acids. Germline CDR1 is MDHEN and CDR2 is SYDVKM. The V end was cut by 6 bases, the J end by 9 bases, with 12 bases between. The chain's CDR3 is CASRGTLPEQFF. Written as DNA, the CDR3 is TGTGCCAGCAGGGGGACTCTCCCTGAGCAGTTCTTC.

In this sample, this clone turned up a few times. In DNA, the CDR3 is TGTGCCAGTAGTTTGGGGGACAGGGTGGGCACTGAAGCTTTCTTT. Its protein product is CASSLGDRVGTEAFF. The chain combines TRBV19 with TRBJ1-1, with TRBD1 matching over 9 bases. The CDR3 has 15 residues. Germline CDR1 LNHDA, CDR2 SQIVND (reference sequence). V lost 5 bases to trimming and J lost 4 bases; unmatched junction nucleotides: 8.

This sequence joins TRBV7-9 and TRBJ2-1; TRBD2 aligns across 7 bases. Germline CDR1 SEHNR, CDR2 FQNEAQ (reference sequence). V dropped 0 bases and J dropped 8; count of bases not matched to a gene: 1. CDR3 length: 13 amino acids. The CDR3: CASSLAGGDEQFF. The CDR3 nucleotides are TGTGCCAGCAGCTTAGCGGGAGGGGATGAGCAGTTCTTC.

The chain employs TRBV9 and TRBJ2-7, with 10 bases lining up with TRBD1. This CDR3 contains 14 residues. Looked up from germline, CDR1 is SGDLS and CDR2 is YYNGEE. The V segment lost 4 bases and the J segment 2 bases; nucleotides outside the gene matches: 3. CDR3: CASSPGQGPYEQYF. The CDR3 DNA sequence: TGTGCCAGCAGCCCGGGACAGGGGCCCTACGAGCAGTACTTC. The full variable domain, its missing parts supplied by reference TRBV9 and TRBJ2-7, is DSGVTQTPKHLITATGQRVTLRCSPRSGDLSVYWYQQSLDQGLQFLIQYYNGEERAKGNILERFSAQQFPDLHSELNLSSLELGDSALYFCASSPGQGPYEQYFGPGTRLTVT.

This chain links TRBV13 with TRBJ2-3; the match to TRBD2 covers 7 bases. Trimming cost V 1 base and J 6 bases; bases outside gene matches: 13. This CDR3 has 17 residues. From germline, CDR1 is PRHDT and CDR2 FYEKMQ (reference sequence). The chain's CDR3 is CASSLALAGVLRDTQYF. Here the CDR3 DNA reads TGTGCCAGCAGCTTAGCTCTGGCGGGAGTATTGAGGGATACGCAGTATTTT.